The next 13 T cell receptor beta chains were all read from a single sample in a study of PD-L1 blockade in urothelial cancer. Libraries were prepared by immunoSEQ multiplex PCR; TCRdb keeps only in-frame clonotypes and omits some of them. Among about 82,000 clones listed, 82% were seen once. The specimen comprised PBMCs, sampled around atezolizumab (anti-PD-L1) treatment. These receptors originate from a man between 65 and 85 years old with urothelial cancer.

The chain joins TRBV14 to TRBJ1-2; D gene ambiguous. The CDR3 spans 13 residues. CDR1 is SGHDN and CDR2 is FVKESK in the germline V gene. The V end lost 1 base, the J end lost 5 bases, and 8 bases lay between the germline ends. CDR3: CASSQGRKYGYTF. The CDR3 coding sequence is TGTGCCAGCAGCCAAGGGCGGAAGTATGGCTACACCTTC.

This clone came up once. The chain employs TRBV6-1 and TRBJ2-7; TRBD1 agrees at 8 bases. V shed 6 bases, J shed 3 bases, and the junction held 7 bases outside the gene matches. There are 14 residues in the CDR3. In germline, CDR1 is MNHNS, CDR2 SASEGT. The CDR3 bases are TGTGCCAGCAGGTACAGGGGGGTGATCTACGAGCAGTACTTC. The encoded protein is CASRYRGVIYEQYF.

This clone was counted once. The chain couples TRBV27 to TRBJ1-5, with 8 bases identical to TRBD1. There are 17 residues in the CDR3. After removal of 5 bases from V and 4 bases from J, the junction contained 13 bases not matched to a gene. Per germline, CDR1 MNHEY and CDR2 SMNVEV (reference sequence). The CDR3 DNA reads as TGTGCCAGCAGTCCGGACAGGGCGGGCTGGGGGAATCAGCCCCAGCATTTT. Amino acid sequence: CASSPDRAGWGNQPQHF.

The rearrangement uses TRBV6-5 and TRBJ2-3; 8 bases line up with TRBD2. Germline values: CDR1 MNHEY, CDR2 SVGAGI. Trimming took 8 bases from V and 1 from J; bases not matched to a gene: 8. The CDR3 extends over 15 amino acids. The CDR3 spells CASRQSGGGTDTQYF. CDR3 sequence (DNA): TGTGCCAGCCGCCAGTCGGGGGGGGGCACAGATACGCAGTATTTT.

The chain recombines TRBV19 with TRBJ2-7, with 9 bases fitting TRBD1. The CDR3 sequence is 13 residues long. Losses at the gene ends were 7 bases for V and 6 bases for J; bases not matched to a gene: 7. Looked up from germline, CDR1 is LNHDA and CDR2 is SQIVND (reference sequence). DNA for the CDR3: TGTGCCAGTACCGGACAGGGGAGGCTCGAGCAGTACTTC. Translating gives CASTGQGRLEQYF.

This clone has just a few counts. The CDR3 bases are TGTGCCAGCAGCTCAACTAGCGGGAGGCCGACCTACGAGCAGTACTTC. Translation: CASSSTSGRPTYEQYF. The chain carries TRBV7-2 and TRBJ2-7, with 12 bases aligning to TRBD2. Unmatched junction bases numbered 6, after V lost 4 bases and J lost 2 bases. This CDR3 has 16 residues. CDR1 SGHTA and CDR2 FQGNSA come from the germline V gene.

The chain carries TRBV10-3 and TRBJ2-2; 7 bases are shared with TRBD1. This CDR3 region has 17 residues. The junction had 5 bases not matched to a gene; V was cut back by 1 base and J by 0 bases. Per germline, CDR1 ENHRY and CDR2 SYGVKD. The CDR3 protein is CAISEFSTGTNTGELFF. The CDR3 coding sequence is TGTGCCATCAGTGAGTTTTCGACAGGGACGAACACCGGGGAGCTGTTTTTT.

V is TRBV7-3 and J is TRBJ2-3; TRBD1 agrees at 8 bases. CDR3 length equals 13 residues. The trim removed 6 bases at V and 4 bases at J, leaving 3 bases unmatched. CDR1 is SGHTA and CDR2 is FQGTGA in the germline V gene. The CDR3: CASSSQGADTQYF. The CDR3 DNA reads as TGTGCCAGCAGTTCACAGGGGGCAGATACGCAGTATTTT.

CDR3 amino acids: CASSPGAGREAFF. The CDR3 DNA sequence: TGTGCCAGCAGCCCTGGCGCGGGCAGAGAAGCTTTCTTT. This sequence joins TRBV11-3 and TRBJ1-1; D call uncertain. V lost 5 bases, J lost 8 bases, and 15 bases lay in between. Germline lookup yields CDR1 SGHNT and CDR2 YENEEA. The CDR3 is made up of 13 amino acids.

The J gene is TRBJ1-4, the V gene TRBV6-1; D is ambiguous. Trimming stripped 5 bases from V and 3 bases from J, with 10 bases between. The V gene's germline CDR1 is MNHNS and CDR2 SASEGT. This CDR3 is built from 14 residues. CDR3 DNA: TGTGCCAGCAGTTGGGAGGTCTCTAATGAAAAACTGTTTTTT. Amino acids: CASSWEVSNEKLFF.

This CDR3 is CASSWGQGNYNEQFF. CDR3 sequence (DNA): TGTGCCAGCAGCTGGGGACAGGGGAACTACAATGAGCAGTTCTTC. The V call is TRBV5-6, the J call TRBJ2-1; the match to TRBD1 covers 10 bases. Trimming removed 3 bases from V and 3 bases from J; junction bases left unmatched: 3. The CDR3 is 15 residues long. Germline CDR1 reads SGHDT; CDR2 reads YYEEEE.

V is TRBV15 and J is TRBJ2-3, with 7 bases matching TRBD2. This CDR3 is 13 amino acids long. Germline values: CDR1 LNHNV, CDR2 YYDKDF (reference sequence). The junction had 3 bases not matched to a gene; V was cut back by 6 bases and J by 3 bases. CDR3 residues: CATRASGTDTQYF. The CDR3 bases are TGTGCCACCAGGGCTAGCGGAACAGATACGCAGTATTTT.

Of note for this clone: This CDR3 is also generated by other DNA sequences in the sample. V gene TRBV9 combines with J gene TRBJ2-7; a weak D match, TRBD1 (6 bases). Trimming removed 0 bases at V and 2 bases at J, with 12 bases between. The CDR3 is made up of 15 amino acids. The germline V gene has CDR1 SGDLS and CDR2 YYNGEE. The CDR3 loop reads CASSVGAGVTYEQYF. The CDR3 coding sequence is TGTGCCAGCAGCGTAGGGGCAGGGGTGACCTACGAGCAGTACTTC.